This passage covers 7 T cell receptor beta chains from one sample sequenced in a study of T cell changes during pregnancy in multiple sclerosis. The assay was immunoSEQ multiplex PCR, and TCRdb's table has in-frame clones only and misses some. The sample lists roughly 99,000 clones, 92% occurring once. Here the sequenced sample was peripheral blood, taken after pregnancy. The receptors stem from a female donor in good health, enrolled as a control in a pregnancy study.

The rearrangement joins TRBV19 to TRBJ2-5, with D possibly being TRBD1 (5 bases). Germline loops: CDR1 LNHDA, CDR2 SQIVND (reference sequence). There are 13 residues in the CDR3. Trimming shortened V by 7 bases and J by 3 bases, and 12 bases separated the two germline ends. The CDR3 is CASKAGNEETQYF. The CDR3, as DNA: TGTGCCAGTAAGGCAGGGAATGAAGAGACCCAGTACTTC.

The chain joins TRBV9 to TRBJ2-1; 9 bases are a match to TRBD2. The V gene end was trimmed by 3 bases and the J gene end by 6 bases; junction bases not matched to a gene: 10. The CDR3 is 16 amino acids. The germline gives CDR1 SGDLS, CDR2 YYNGEE. The CDR3 DNA reads as TGTGCCAGCAGCGAGGGGGGGCTAGCGGGACCCAATGAGCAGTTCTTC. This gives the protein CASSEGGLAGPNEQFF.

There are a few counts of this clone. The chain is built from TRBV7-3 and TRBJ2-2; D gene ambiguous. The germline V and J ends were trimmed by 4 bases and 3 bases, with 9 bases remaining between them. Germline V CDR1 and CDR2: SGHTA, FQGTGA. CDR3 length: 14 amino acids. The CDR3 loop reads CASSSSGYTGELFF. The CDR3 DNA is TGTGCCAGCAGCTCGTCAGGATACACCGGGGAGCTGTTTTTT.

The rearrangement joins TRBV5-1 to TRBJ2-3, with TRBD1 matching 10 bases. Germline CDR1 reads SGHRS; CDR2 reads YFSETQ. The CDR3 length is 16 residues. The V gene end was trimmed by 0 bases and the J gene end by 4 bases; junction bases not matched to a gene: 5. The CDR3 sequence is CASSLAPGQGADTQYF. In DNA, the CDR3 is TGCGCCAGCAGCTTGGCACCCGGACAGGGGGCAGATACGCAGTATTTT.

The chain couples TRBV6-1 to TRBJ2-7; D perhaps matches TRBD1 (6 bases). Between the trimmed V and J ends, which lost 6 bases and 8 bases, there was a span of 20 bases. The CDR3 runs 14 residues. The germline V gene encodes CDR1 MNHNS and CDR2 SASEGT. The CDR3 here is CASRTGIPEMKQYF. The CDR3 nucleotides are TGTGCCAGCAGGACAGGTATCCCTGAGATGAAGCAGTACTTC.

This clone was detected once. The CDR3 coding sequence is TGTGCCAGCTCACCTTTCGCTAGCGGTCGGGGGGAGCTGTTTTTT. Its protein is CASSPFASGRGELFF. The chain combines TRBV18 with TRBJ2-2, with 7 positions matching TRBD2. Per germline, CDR1 KGHSH and CDR2 LQKENI. This CDR3 spans 15 amino acids. V was pared by 3 bases and J by 8 bases, with 9 bases of the junction left unmatched.

This clone appeared a single time. The chain joins TRBV15 to TRBJ2-7; D possibly corresponds to TRBD2 (5 bases). Trimming cost V 6 bases and J 5 bases, with 14 bases left between them. In germline, CDR1 is LNHNV, CDR2 YYDKDF (reference sequence). This CDR3 comprises 13 residues. The CDR3 reads CATRGFGVHEQYF. The CDR3 DNA reads TGTGCCACCAGAGGCTTCGGGGTTCACGAGCAGTACTTC.